These 18 T cell receptor beta chains were all obtained from the same sample, sequenced in a study of CXCR3-negative and CXCR3-positive naive CD8 T cells. Study-wide findings and caveats: CXCR3-positive naive cells had more hydrophobic TRB CDR3s than CXCR3-negative naive cells.

UMI-labeled TRB cDNA libraries were prepared by 5' RACE. TCRdb reprocessed the 5' RACE reads; each CDR3 protein has one entry and no DNA is given. The sample has 50,000 to 65,000 distinct CDR3 sequences. For these receptors, no antigen is known. The sample was naive CXCR3+ CD8+ T cells from blood. The subset denotes: CD45RO-CCR7+CD27+CD95- naive CD8+ T cells expressing CXCR3 (TNR3+). These receptor sequences come from a human donor in good health. Some clones in this sample may be carry-over from other donors' samples.

The chain is built from TRBV7-9 and TRBJ1-5. This CDR3 contains 14 residues. Per germline, CDR1 SEHNR and CDR2 FQNEAQ (reference sequence). CDR3 sequence reads: CASSFVGENQPLHF. The full variable domain, in which reference TRBV7-9 and TRBJ1-5 provide the parts outside the CDR3, is DTGVSQNPRHKITKRGQNVTFRCDPISEHNRLYWYRQTLGQGPEFLTYFQNEAQLEKSRLLSDRFSAERPKGSFSTLEIQRTEQGDSAMYLCASSFVGENQPLHFGDGTRLSIL.

V and J are TRBV11-2 and TRBJ2-3; TCRdb names TRBD2, which stays unverified in the absence of DNA. The germline V gene has CDR1 SGHAT and CDR2 FQNNGV. CDR3 length: 15 residues. CDR3 residues: CASSMRGPSTDTQYF.

The J gene is TRBJ1-5, the V gene TRBV4-3; as DNA is missing, the TRBD1 call by TCRdb cannot be tested. Germline V gives CDR1 LGHNA, CDR2 YSLEER. The CDR3 covers 14 residues. The CDR3 spells CASSPGTRLSPQHF.

The gene calls are TRBV7-2 and TRBJ1-1. This CDR3 has 14 amino acids. The germline gives CDR1 SGHTA, CDR2 FQGNSA. CDR3 sequence: CASSFLGLGTEAFF.

This sequence joins TRBV6-5 and TRBJ2-1; TCRdb proposes TRBD1, but this gene call is untestable without DNA. In germline, CDR1 is MNHEY, CDR2 SVGAGI. The CDR3 totals 12 residues. This chain's CDR3 is CASTPGGNEQFF.

The V call is TRBV4-1, the J call TRBJ1-5; TCRdb designates TRBD1, a call that cannot be tested without DNA. Germline V gives CDR1 MGHRA, CDR2 YSYEKL. This CDR3 comprises 13 residues. The CDR3 protein is CASSLGGVQPQHF.

The gene calls are TRBV12-3 or TRBV12-4 and TRBJ2-7; TCRdb gives TRBD1 as the D gene, but with no DNA this cannot be confirmed. This CDR3 comprises 14 residues. The chain's CDR3 is CASSLAQGSYEQYF.

This chain uses TRBV15 with TRBJ2-7; with no DNA, the TCRdb D assignment of TRBD1 cannot be verified. Germline values: CDR1 LNHNV, CDR2 YYDKDF (reference sequence). This CDR3 is 14 amino acids long. CDR3 protein: CATSRARGDYEQYF.

The chain couples TRBV7-2 to TRBJ2-7. The CDR3 totals 13 residues. Germline assignment: CDR1 SGHTA and CDR2 FQGNSA. The chain's CDR3 is CASSFTPSYEQYF.

This CDR3 reads CASSPLLAGSAYEQYF. V gene TRBV28 combines with J gene TRBJ2-7; TCRdb's D gene call, TRBD2, goes unchecked for lack of DNA. This CDR3 has 16 amino acids. The germline CDR1 and CDR2 sequences are MDHEN and SYDVKM.

CDR3 sequence reads: CSSHGREDYEQYF. The V and J genes are TRBV29-1 and TRBJ2-7; the D call of TRBD2 rests on TCRdb alone, since no DNA is present to check it. The CDR3 runs to 13 residues. The germline V gene has CDR1 SQVTM and CDR2 ANQGSEA.

This chain joins TRBV3-1 and TRBJ2-5; as DNA is missing, the TRBD1 call by TCRdb cannot be tested. The CDR3 runs to 16 residues. Germline CDR1 and CDR2: LGHDT and YNNKEL (reference sequence). CDR3 amino acids: CASSLMGQGVVETQYF.

The chain couples TRBV20-1 to TRBJ1-5. Germline V gene lookup returns CDR1 DFQATT and CDR2 SNEGSKA (reference sequence). The CDR3 is made up of 14 amino acids. CDR3 protein: CSARVVRSNQPQHF.

This chain joins TRBV7-9 and TRBJ2-5; TCRdb calls TRBD2, which cannot be checked without DNA. The CDR3 sequence is 14 residues long. Germline values: CDR1 SEHNR, CDR2 FQNEAQ (reference sequence). The CDR3 reads CASSLIGGWETQYF.

The chain links TRBV7-2 to TRBJ2-3. In germline, CDR1 is SGHTA, CDR2 FQGNSA. CDR3 length equals 14 residues. The CDR3 is CASSFPAVTDTQYF.

The V call is TRBV6-6, the J call TRBJ1-2. CDR3 size: 14 residues. The germline V gene encodes CDR1 MNHNY and CDR2 SVGAGI (reference sequence). The CDR3 spells CASSYSSGNYGYTF.

The rearrangement uses TRBV6-4 and TRBJ2-2; the D call from TCRdb, TRBD2, cannot be confirmed without DNA. In germline, CDR1 is MRHNA, CDR2 SNTAGT. The CDR3 contains 17 residues. The CDR3 loop reads CASSASGGMAGAGELFF.

The J gene is TRBJ2-7, the V gene TRBV29-1; TCRdb indicates TRBD1, and absent DNA this call remains unverified. Germline V gene sequence: CDR1 SQVTM, CDR2 ANQGSEA. The CDR3 length is 11 residues. CDR3 amino acids: CSATGDYEQYF.